Listed below are T cell receptor beta chains from one sample, sequenced in a study of blood T cell repertoires in COVID-19. Sequenced by immunoSEQ multiplex PCR; TCRdb stores in-frame clones only, minus some. Of 200,000 or so clones listed, roughly 88% were seen once; the top ten hold roughly 5.6%. Sequencing was carried out using peripheral blood. The receptors derive from a middle-aged woman who had recovered from COVID-19. Each CDR3 is given with its conserved first and last residue. Each record gives: D gene, clone size, CDR3 length, V gene, J gene, CDR3 protein, CDR3 DNA. A D gene is named only where the DNA matches it firmly. Size is omitted from some rows. Given values are once, few, many or a class for expanded clones.

D: TRBD1
size: -
length: 15
V: TRBV2
J: TRBJ1-1
CDR3: CASSLGTGIYTEAFF
DNA: TGTGCCAGCAGTCTAGGGACAGGGATTTACACTGAAGCTTTCTTT

D: -
size: -
length: 15
V: TRBV6-5
J: TRBJ2-2
CDR3: CASIIGGGNTGELFF
DNA: TGTGCCAGCATTATAGGGGGTGGTAACACCGGGGAGCTGTTTTTT

D: TRBD2
size: -
length: 15
V: TRBV10-3
J: TRBJ2-2
CDR3: CAIRPGLENTGELFF
DNA: TGTGCCATCAGGCCGGGACTAGAGAACACCGGGGAGCTGTTTTTT

D: -
size: once
length: 14
V: TRBV3-1/TRBV3-2
J: TRBJ2-7
CDR3: CASSPHHTSYEQYF
DNA: TGTGCCAGCAGCCCTCACCACACCTCCTACGAGCAGTACTTC

D: -
size: -
length: 12
V: TRBV11-2
J: TRBJ1-1
CDR3: CASSLSYTEAFF
DNA: TGTGCCAGCAGCTTATCGTACACTGAAGCTTTCTTT

D: -
size: -
length: 16
V: TRBV6-1
J: TRBJ2-3
CDR3: CASSERRTPTTDTQYF
DNA: TGTGCCAGCAGTGAGAGAAGAACCCCAACCACAGATACGCAGTATTTT

D: -
size: -
length: 15
V: TRBV4-2
J: TRBJ1-3
CDR3: CASSRGTTNGNTIYF
DNA: TGTGCCAGCAGCCGCGGGACGACGAATGGAAACACCATATATTTT

D: -
size: -
length: 15
V: TRBV25-1
J: TRBJ2-2
CDR3: CASSEMTSNTGELFF
DNA: TGTGCCAGCAGTGAAATGACATCGAACACCGGGGAGCTGTTTTTT

D: TRBD2
size: -
length: 18
V: TRBV3-1/TRBV3-2
J: TRBJ2-4
CDR3: CASSLVFSGSGWENIQYF
DNA: TGTGCCAGCAGCCTTGTCTTTAGCGGGAGTGGTTGGGAAAACATTCAGTACTTC

D: TRBD1
size: -
length: 17
V: TRBV2
J: TRBJ1-1
CDR3: CASSEQSGGLTVTEAFF
DNA: TGTGCCAGCAGTGAACAGTCAGGGGGCCTCACAGTCACTGAAGCTTTCTTT

D: TRBD2
size: few
length: 14
V: TRBV3-1/TRBV3-2
J: TRBJ2-1
CDR3: CASTPREAGDQQFF
DNA: TGTGCCAGCACCCCTCGGGAAGCGGGAGATCAGCAGTTCTTC

D: -
size: once
length: 13
V: TRBV6-4
J: TRBJ2-7
CDR3: CAIQGRPTYEQYF
DNA: TGTGCCATACAGGGGAGGCCAACCTACGAGCAGTACTTC

D: -
size: -
length: 13
V: TRBV2
J: TRBJ1-2
CDR3: CASGTDRNYGYTF
DNA: TGTGCCAGCGGGACCGACAGGAACTATGGCTACACCTTC

D: -
size: -
length: 15
V: TRBV6-5
J: TRBJ2-1
CDR3: CASSYKGLGHNEQFF
DNA: TGTGCCAGCAGTTACAAGGGACTGGGACACAATGAGCAGTTCTTC

D: -
size: few
length: 15
V: TRBV3-1/TRBV3-2
J: TRBJ1-1
CDR3: CASSQYWGGDTEAFF
DNA: TGTGCCAGCAGCCAATACTGGGGGGGTGACACTGAAGCTTTCTTT

D: -
size: -
length: 15
V: TRBV19
J: TRBJ1-1
CDR3: CASSIEAGLGTEAFF
DNA: TGTGCCAGTAGTATAGAAGCGGGCTTGGGAACTGAAGCTTTCTTT

D: TRBD2
size: -
length: 14
V: TRBV19
J: TRBJ2-1
CDR3: CASSKAGVAYEQFF
DNA: TGTGCCAGTAGTAAGGCGGGAGTGGCGTATGAGCAGTTCTTC

D: -
size: -
length: 13
V: TRBV14
J: TRBJ1-1
CDR3: CASSPQGWTEAFF
DNA: TGTGCCAGCAGCCCACAGGGTTGGACTGAAGCTTTCTTT

D: -
size: -
length: 14
V: TRBV19
J: TRBJ1-4
CDR3: CASSIKGVEEKLFF
DNA: TGTGCCAGTAGTATAAAAGGGGTAGAGGAAAAACTGTTTTTT

D: -
size: once
length: 13
V: TRBV7-8
J: TRBJ1-1
CDR3: CASSLRPGTEAFF
DNA: TGTGCCAGCAGCCTACGCCCCGGGACTGAAGCTTTCTTT

D: -
size: -
length: 11
V: TRBV12-3/TRBV12-4
J: TRBJ1-1
CDR3: CASIYQTEAFF
DNA: TGTGCCAGCATATATCAGACTGAAGCTTTCTTT

D: -
size: -
length: 14
V: TRBV7-2
J: TRBJ2-6
CDR3: CASSPRTGANVLTF
DNA: TGTGCCAGCAGCCCTCGGACAGGGGCCAACGTCCTGACTTTC

D: TRBD2
size: -
length: 17
V: TRBV19
J: TRBJ2-7
CDR3: CASSPLAGGSSSYEQYF
DNA: TGTGCCAGTAGTCCCCTAGCGGGAGGGAGCTCGTCCTACGAGCAGTACTTC

D: TRBD1
size: -
length: 18
V: TRBV23-1
J: TRBJ1-2
CDR3: CASSQSTRDRQRRDGYTF
DNA: TGCGCCAGCAGTCAATCGACCCGGGACAGGCAACGCCGGGATGGCTACACCTTC

D: TRBD2
size: -
length: 15
V: TRBV19
J: TRBJ2-7
CDR3: CASSTIAGAPLEQYF
DNA: TGTGCCAGTAGTACCATAGCGGGAGCCCCATTAGAGCAGTACTTC

D: TRBD1
size: -
length: 11
V: TRBV30
J: TRBJ1-2
CDR3: CASPEGQRYTF
DNA: TGTGCCTCCCCCGAGGGACAGCGCTACACCTTC

D: TRBD1
size: once
length: 15
V: TRBV6-5
J: TRBJ1-4
CDR3: CASSYSQGLNEKLFF
DNA: TGTGCCAGCAGTTACTCACAGGGGTTGAATGAAAAACTGTTTTTT

D: -
size: -
length: 14
V: TRBV12-5
J: TRBJ1-2
CDR3: CASGSRGGGGGYTF
DNA: TGTGCTAGTGGTTCACGAGGCGGGGGGGGTGGCTACACCTTC

D: -
size: -
length: 12
V: TRBV30
J: TRBJ2-5
CDR3: CAWSGQKETQYF
DNA: TGTGCCTGGAGTGGCCAGAAAGAGACCCAGTACTTC

D: -
size: -
length: 18
V: TRBV15
J: TRBJ1-3
CDR3: CATSITGGATFSGNTIYF
DNA: TGTGCCACCAGCATCACCGGGGGGGCAACTTTCTCTGGAAACACCATATATTTT

D: -
size: -
length: 14
V: TRBV18
J: TRBJ1-1
CDR3: CATLRGGAGAEAFF
DNA: TGTGCCACCCTACGGGGCGGGGCCGGGGCTGAAGCTTTCTTT

D: TRBD2
size: once
length: 16
V: TRBV4-3
J: TRBJ2-5
CDR3: CASSPRGSGGLETQYF
DNA: TGCGCCAGCAGCCCCCGTGGTAGCGGGGGGTTGGAGACCCAGTACTTC

D: TRBD1
size: -
length: 17
V: TRBV19
J: TRBJ1-2
CDR3: CASGGFGTGEPASGYTF
DNA: TGTGCCAGTGGGGGTTTTGGGACAGGGGAACCGGCAAGCGGCTACACCTTC